The text below deals with one TCR beta chain. Its antigen is unknown. The data derive from a study of Ad26.COV2.S vaccination and SARS-CoV-2 variants. Study outcomes and limitations: Vaccinees and placebo recipients showed similar non-spike TCR breadth. Participants in the vaccine arm had higher spike-specific TCR breadth; placebo recipients had lower.

The data were produced by immunoSEQ multiplex PCR, yet TCRdb's version contains in-frame clones alone and is incomplete. Here the sample spans around 350,000 clones, just over 90% being singletons. This CDR3 is 15 amino acids long. Germline V lookup: CDR1 SEHNR, CDR2 FQNEAQ (reference sequence). Trimming removed 1 base from V and 6 bases from J; junction bases left unmatched: 6. The material sequenced was peripheral blood, taken after recovery from COVID-19. The V call is TRBV7-9, the J call TRBJ1-1; 9 bases align to TRBD1. The sequence came from a human donor who had recovered from COVID-19. This CDR3 is CASSLGDRELSEAFF. The CDR3 DNA sequence: TGTGCCAGCAGCTTAGGGGACAGGGAGCTATCTGAAGCTTTCTTT.